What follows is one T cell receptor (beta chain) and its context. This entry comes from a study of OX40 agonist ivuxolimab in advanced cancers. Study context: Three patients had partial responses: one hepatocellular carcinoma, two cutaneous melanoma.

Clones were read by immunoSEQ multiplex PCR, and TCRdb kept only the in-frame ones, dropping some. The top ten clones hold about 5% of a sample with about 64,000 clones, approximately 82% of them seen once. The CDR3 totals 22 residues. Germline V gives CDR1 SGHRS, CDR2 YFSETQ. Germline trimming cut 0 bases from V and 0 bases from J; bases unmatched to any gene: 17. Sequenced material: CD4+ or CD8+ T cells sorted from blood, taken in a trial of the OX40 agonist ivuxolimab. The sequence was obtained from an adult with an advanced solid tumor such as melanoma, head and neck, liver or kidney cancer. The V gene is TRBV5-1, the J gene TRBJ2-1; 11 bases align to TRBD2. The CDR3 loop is CASSLGLAGGGNTVRSYNEQFF. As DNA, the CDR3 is TGCGCCAGCAGCTTGGGCCTAGCGGGGGGCGGAAATACTGTCCGCTCCTACAATGAGCAGTTCTTC.